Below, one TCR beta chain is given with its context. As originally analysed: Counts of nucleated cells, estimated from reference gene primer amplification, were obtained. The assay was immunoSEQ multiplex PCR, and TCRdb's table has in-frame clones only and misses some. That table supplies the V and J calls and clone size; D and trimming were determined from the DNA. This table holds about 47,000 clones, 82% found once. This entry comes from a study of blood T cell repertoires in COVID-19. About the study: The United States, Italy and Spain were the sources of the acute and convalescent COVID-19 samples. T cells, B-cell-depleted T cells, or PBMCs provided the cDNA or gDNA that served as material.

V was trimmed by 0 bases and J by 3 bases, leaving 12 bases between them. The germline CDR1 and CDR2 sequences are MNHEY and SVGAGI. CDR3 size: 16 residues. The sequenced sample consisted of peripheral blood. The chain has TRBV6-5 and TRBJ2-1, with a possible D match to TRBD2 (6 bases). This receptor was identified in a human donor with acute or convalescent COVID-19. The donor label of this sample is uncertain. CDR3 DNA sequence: TGTGCCAGCAGTTACTCGGGACTCCTGAGCTACAATGAGCAGTTCTTC. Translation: CASSYSGLLSYNEQFF.